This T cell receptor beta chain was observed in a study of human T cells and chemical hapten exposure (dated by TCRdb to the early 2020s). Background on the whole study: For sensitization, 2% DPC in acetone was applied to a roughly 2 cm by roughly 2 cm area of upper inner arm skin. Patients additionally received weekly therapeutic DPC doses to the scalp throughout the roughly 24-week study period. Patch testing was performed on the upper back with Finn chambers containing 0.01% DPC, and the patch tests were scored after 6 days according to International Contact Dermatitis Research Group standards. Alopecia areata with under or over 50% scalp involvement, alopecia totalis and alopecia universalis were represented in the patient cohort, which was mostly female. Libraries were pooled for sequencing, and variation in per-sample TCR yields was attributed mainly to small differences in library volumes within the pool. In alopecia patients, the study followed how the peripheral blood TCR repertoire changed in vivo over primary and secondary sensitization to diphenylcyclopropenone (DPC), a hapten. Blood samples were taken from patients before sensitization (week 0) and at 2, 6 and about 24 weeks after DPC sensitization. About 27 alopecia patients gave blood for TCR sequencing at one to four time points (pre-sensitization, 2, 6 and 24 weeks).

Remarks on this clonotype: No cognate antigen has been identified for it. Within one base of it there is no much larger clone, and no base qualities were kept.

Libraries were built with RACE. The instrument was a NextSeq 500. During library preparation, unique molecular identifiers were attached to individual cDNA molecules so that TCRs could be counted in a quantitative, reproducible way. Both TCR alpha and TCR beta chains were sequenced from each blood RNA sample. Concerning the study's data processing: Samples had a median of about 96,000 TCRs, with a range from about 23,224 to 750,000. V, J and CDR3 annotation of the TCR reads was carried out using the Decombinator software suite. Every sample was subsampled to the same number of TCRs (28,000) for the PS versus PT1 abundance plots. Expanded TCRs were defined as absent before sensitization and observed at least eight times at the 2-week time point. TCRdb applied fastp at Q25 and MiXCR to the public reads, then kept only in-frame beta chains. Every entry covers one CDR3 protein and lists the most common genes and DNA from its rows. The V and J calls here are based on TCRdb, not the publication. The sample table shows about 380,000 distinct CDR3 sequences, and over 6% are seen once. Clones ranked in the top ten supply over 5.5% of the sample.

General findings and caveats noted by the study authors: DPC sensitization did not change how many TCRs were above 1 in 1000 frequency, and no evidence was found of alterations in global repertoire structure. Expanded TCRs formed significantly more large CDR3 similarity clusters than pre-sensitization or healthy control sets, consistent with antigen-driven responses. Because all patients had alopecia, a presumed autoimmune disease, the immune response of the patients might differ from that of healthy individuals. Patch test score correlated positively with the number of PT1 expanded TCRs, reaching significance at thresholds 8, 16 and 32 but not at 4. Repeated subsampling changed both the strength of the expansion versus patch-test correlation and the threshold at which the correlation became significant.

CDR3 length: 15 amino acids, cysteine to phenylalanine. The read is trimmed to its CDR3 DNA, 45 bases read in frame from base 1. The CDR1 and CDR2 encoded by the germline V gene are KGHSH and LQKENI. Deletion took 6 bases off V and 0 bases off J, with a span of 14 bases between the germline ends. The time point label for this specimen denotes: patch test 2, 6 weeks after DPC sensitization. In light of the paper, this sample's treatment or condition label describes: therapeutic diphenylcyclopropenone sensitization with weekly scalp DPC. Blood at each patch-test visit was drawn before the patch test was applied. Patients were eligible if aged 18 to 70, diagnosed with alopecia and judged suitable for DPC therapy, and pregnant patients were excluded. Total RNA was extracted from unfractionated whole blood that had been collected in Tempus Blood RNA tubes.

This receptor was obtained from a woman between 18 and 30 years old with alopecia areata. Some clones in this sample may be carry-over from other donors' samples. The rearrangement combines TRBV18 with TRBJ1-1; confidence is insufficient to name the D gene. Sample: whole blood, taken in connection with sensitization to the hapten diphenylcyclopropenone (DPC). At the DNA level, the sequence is TGTGCCAGCTCCCAGCAAAGTGGGATGAACACTGAAGCTTTCTTT. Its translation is CASSQQSGMNTEAFF.